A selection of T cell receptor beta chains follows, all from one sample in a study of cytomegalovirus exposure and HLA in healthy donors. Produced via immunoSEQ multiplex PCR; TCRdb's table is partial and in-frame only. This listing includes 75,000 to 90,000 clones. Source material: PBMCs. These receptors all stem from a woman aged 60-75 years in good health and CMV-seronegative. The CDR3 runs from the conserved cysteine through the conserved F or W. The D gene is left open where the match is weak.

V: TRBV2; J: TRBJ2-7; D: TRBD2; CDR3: CASGRGGEQYF; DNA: TGTGCCAGCGGGAGGGGTGGAGAGCAGTACTTC
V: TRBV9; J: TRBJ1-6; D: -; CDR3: CASSVGSSYNSPLHF; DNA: TGTGCCAGCAGCGTAGGGAGCTCCTATAATTCACCCCTCCACTTT
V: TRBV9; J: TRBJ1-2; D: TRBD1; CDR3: CASSPQGDRPRGYTF; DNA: TGTGCCAGCAGCCCCCAGGGGGACAGGCCAAGGGGCTACACCTTC
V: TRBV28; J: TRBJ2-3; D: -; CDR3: CASSLPGVGTDTQYF; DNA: TGTGCCAGCAGTTTACCAGGGGTGGGCACAGATACGCAGTATTTT
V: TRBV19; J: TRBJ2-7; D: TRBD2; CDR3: CASSIREGNEQYF; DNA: TGTGCCAGTAGTATAAGGGAGGGTAACGAGCAGTACTTC
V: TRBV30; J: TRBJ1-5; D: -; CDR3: CAWNFKAVTGQPQHF; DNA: TGTGCCTGGAATTTTAAGGCAGTCACGGGTCAGCCCCAGCATTTT
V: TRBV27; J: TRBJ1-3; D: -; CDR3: CASSLEGGGNTIYF; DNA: TGTGCCAGCAGTTTGGAAGGGGGTGGAAACACCATATATTTT
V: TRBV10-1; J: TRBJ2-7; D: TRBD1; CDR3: CASTRRQGYEQYF; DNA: TGCGCCAGCACCAGACGACAGGGGTACGAGCAGTACTTC
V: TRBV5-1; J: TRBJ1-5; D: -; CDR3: CASSLTGSFNQPQHF; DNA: TGCGCCAGCAGCCTTACAGGGTCTTTTAATCAGCCCCAGCATTTT
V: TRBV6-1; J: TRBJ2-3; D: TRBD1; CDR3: CASDGTGGITDTQYF; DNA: TGTGCCAGCGATGGGACAGGGGGTATCACAGATACGCAGTATTTT
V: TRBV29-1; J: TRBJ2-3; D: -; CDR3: CSVEWGEGTDTQYF; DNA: TGCAGCGTTGAATGGGGAGAGGGCACAGATACGCAGTATTTT
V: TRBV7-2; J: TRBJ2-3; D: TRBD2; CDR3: CASSRSLAVGTDTQYF; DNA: TGTGCCAGCAGTCGCAGTCTAGCGGTCGGCACAGATACGCAGTATTTT
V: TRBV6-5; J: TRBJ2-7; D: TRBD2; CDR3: CASSYTGLVSEQYF; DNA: TGTGCCAGCAGTTACACGGGACTAGTCTCCGAGCAGTACTTC
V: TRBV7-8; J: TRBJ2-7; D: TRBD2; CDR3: CASSLASGDVYEQYF; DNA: TGTGCCAGCAGCTTAGCTAGCGGGGATGTGTACGAGCAGTACTTC
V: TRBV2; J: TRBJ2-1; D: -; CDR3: CASSLDYQTYNEQFF; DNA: TGTGCCAGCAGCCTTGACTACCAGACCTACAATGAGCAGTTCTTC
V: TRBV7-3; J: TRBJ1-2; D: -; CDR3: CASSSQGSDYGYTF; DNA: TGTGCCAGCAGCTCCCAGGGATCGGACTATGGCTACACCTTC
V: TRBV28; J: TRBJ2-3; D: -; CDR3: CASEGVYTQYF; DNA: TGTGCCAGCGAGGGGGTTTATACGCAGTATTTT
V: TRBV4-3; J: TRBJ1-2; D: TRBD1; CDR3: CASSQDSQGARVGYTF; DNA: TGCGCCAGCAGCCAAGATAGTCAGGGGGCGAGAGTGGGCTACACCTTC
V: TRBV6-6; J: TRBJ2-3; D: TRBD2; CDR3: CASSTSGTVTDTQYF; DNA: TGTGCCAGCAGTACCAGCGGGACGGTGACAGATACGCAGTATTTT
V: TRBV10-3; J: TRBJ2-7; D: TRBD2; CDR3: CAISRLAEEGEQYF; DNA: TGTGCCATCTCGAGACTAGCGGAGGAGGGGGAGCAGTACTTC
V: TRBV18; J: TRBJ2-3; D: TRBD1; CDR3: CASSPRDRDHNTQYF; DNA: TGTGCCAGCTCACCAAGGGACAGGGACCATAATACGCAGTATTTT
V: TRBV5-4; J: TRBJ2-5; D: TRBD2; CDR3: CASSPLAGGNGEQYF; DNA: TGTGCCAGCAGCCCCCTAGCGGGAGGGAATGGGGAGCAGTACTTC
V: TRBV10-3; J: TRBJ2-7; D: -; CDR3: CAISEVEVYEQYF; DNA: TGTGCCATCAGTGAGGTGGAGGTGTACGAGCAGTACTTC
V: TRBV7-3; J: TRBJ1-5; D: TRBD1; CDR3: CASLREGQNRGNQPQHF; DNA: TGTGCCAGCCTTAGAGAGGGACAGAATCGAGGCAATCAGCCCCAGCATTTT
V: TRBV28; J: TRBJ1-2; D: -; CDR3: CASSVLYGYTF; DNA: TGTGCCAGCAGTGTCCTCTATGGCTACACCTTC
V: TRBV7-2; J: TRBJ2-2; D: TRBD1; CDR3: CASSLPRGLGTGELFF; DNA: TGTGCCAGCAGCCTCCCGAGGGGGCTGGGCACCGGGGAGCTGTTTTTT
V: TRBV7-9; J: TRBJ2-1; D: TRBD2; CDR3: CASSLVPWTSGDYNEQFF; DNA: TGTGCCAGCAGCTTAGTCCCCTGGACTAGCGGAGACTACAATGAGCAGTTCTTC
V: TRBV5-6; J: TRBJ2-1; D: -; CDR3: CASSFGQYNEQFF; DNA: TGTGCCAGCAGCTTCGGACAGTACAATGAGCAGTTCTTC
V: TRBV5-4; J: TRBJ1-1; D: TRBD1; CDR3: CASSAGQGVTEAFF; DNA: TGTGCCAGCAGCGCGGGACAGGGAGTCACTGAAGCTTTCTTT
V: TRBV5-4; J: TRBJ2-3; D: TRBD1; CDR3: CASISRDRSPDTQYF; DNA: TGTGCCAGCATATCTCGGGACAGAAGCCCAGATACGCAGTATTTT
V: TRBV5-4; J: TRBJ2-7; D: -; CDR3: CASSLGLTYEQYF; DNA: TGTGCCAGCAGCCTCGGACTAACCTACGAGCAGTACTTC
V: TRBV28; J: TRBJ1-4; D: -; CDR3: CASSRQVTQREKLFF; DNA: TGTGCCAGCAGCCGACAGGTCACCCAACGAGAAAAACTGTTTTTT
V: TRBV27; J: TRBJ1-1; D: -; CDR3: CASSSEQLLNTEAFF; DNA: TGTGCCAGCAGTTCGGAACAGCTACTGAACACTGAAGCTTTCTTT
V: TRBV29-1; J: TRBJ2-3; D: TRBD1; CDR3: CSVGQPRLSTDTQYF; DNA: TGCAGCGTGGGACAGCCCCGATTAAGCACAGATACGCAGTATTTT
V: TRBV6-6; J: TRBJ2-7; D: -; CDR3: CASSYNYEQYF; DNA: TGTGCCAGCAGTTACAACTACGAGCAGTACTTC
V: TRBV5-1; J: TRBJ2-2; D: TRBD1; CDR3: CASSLEGAKNTGELFF; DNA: TGCGCCAGCAGCTTGGAGGGGGCTAAGAACACCGGGGAGCTGTTTTTT
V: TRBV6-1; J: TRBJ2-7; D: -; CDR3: CASSEGGWSSYEQYF; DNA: TGTGCCAGCAGTGAAGGGGGCTGGAGTTCCTACGAGCAGTACTTC
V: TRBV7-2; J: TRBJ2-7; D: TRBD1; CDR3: CASSLGTGSYEQYF; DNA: TGTGCCAGCAGCTTAGGGACAGGGTCCTACGAGCAGTACTTC
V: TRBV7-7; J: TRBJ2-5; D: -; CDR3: CASSEDRETQYF; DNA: TGTGCTAGCAGCGAGGATCGAGAGACCCAGTACTTC
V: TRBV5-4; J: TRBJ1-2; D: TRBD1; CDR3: CASSPTRTGNGYTF; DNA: TGTGCCAGCAGCCCCACCAGGACAGGGAATGGCTACACCTTC
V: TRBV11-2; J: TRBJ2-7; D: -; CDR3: CASSLVTGEQYF; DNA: TGTGCCAGCAGCTTAGTTACGGGCGAGCAGTACTTC